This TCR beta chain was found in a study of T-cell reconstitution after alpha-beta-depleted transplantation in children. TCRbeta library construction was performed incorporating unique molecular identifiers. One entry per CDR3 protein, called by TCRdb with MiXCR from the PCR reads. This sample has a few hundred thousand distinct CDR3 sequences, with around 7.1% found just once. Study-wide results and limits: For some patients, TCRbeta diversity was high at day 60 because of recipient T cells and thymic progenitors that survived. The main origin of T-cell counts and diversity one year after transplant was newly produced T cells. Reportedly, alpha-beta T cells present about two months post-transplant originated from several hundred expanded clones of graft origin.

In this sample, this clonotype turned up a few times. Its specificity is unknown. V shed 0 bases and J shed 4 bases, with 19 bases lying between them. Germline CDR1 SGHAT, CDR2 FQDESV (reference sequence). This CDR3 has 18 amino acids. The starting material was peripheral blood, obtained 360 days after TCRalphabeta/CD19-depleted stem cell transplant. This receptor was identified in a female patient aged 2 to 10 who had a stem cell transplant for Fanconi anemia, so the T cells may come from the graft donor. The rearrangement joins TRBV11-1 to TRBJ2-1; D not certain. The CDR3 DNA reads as TGTGCCAGCAGCTTAGCATATGGGGTTTTGGCAGTTTACAATGAGCAGTTCTTC. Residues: CASSLAYGVLAVYNEQFF.